The present TCR beta chain was sequenced within a study of cytomegalovirus exposure and HLA in healthy donors. Study at large: There were 70 million to 95 million unique TCRs (from HLA-typed donors) in an early data release. Genotyping showed around 81% of roughly 400 donors falling in the Caucasian-associated ancestry cluster. The study's findings and limits: In a later analysis, at a false discovery rate of 0.05, roughly 16,000 TCR beta sequences matched HLA alleles. Associated with cytomegalovirus, according to the listing, were 150 to 200 TCR beta chains.

The study ran its PCR with 60 Vbeta and 13 Jbeta primers. Sequenced by immunoSEQ multiplex PCR; TCRdb stores in-frame clones only, minus some. This table holds under 200,000 clones, approximately 82% found once. A remark on this clone: Its antigen is unknown.

This receptor was identified in a woman between 18 and 29 years old in good health and CMV-seronegative. The sequencing sample was made of PBMCs.

CDR3 DNA sequence: TGTGCCAGCAGTCCAGACAGGGAGAACACTGAAGCTTTCTTT. Its translation is CASSPDRENTEAFF. The gene calls are TRBV28 and TRBJ1-1, with TRBD1 identical over 7 bases. CDR1 is MDHEN, CDR2 SYDVKM, per germline. The length of the CDR3 is 14 residues. The ends lost 5 bases at V and 1 base at J; junction bases unmatched: 4.